Listed here are 20 T cell receptor beta chains from one sample, sequenced in a study of CD8 T cells in ankylosing spondylitis. TCRdb ran MiXCR on the 5' RACE reads and lists one entry per CDR3 protein. The profile shows roughly 250,000 distinct CDR3 sequences, around 9.1% of them singletons. What was sequenced was blood, either unsorted or a sorted T cell fraction (not recorded which). The receptors were gathered from a male donor with ankylosing spondylitis or in good health (not recorded which).

Only a few counts were recorded for this clonotype. V gene TRBV20-1 combines with J gene TRBJ2-7, with TRBD2 matching 10 bases. Losses at the gene ends were 6 bases for V and 4 bases for J; bases not matched to a gene: 6. Germline assignment: CDR1 DFQATT and CDR2 SNEGSKA (reference sequence). The CDR3 is 13 residues long. CDR3 nucleotide sequence: TGCAGTGCCAGCGGGGGGGGCTTGTACGAGCAGTACTTC. Translated, it gives CSASGGGLYEQYF.

This clonotype was found many times. The chain combines TRBV6-1 with TRBJ1-5; TRBD1 agrees at 8 bases. V lost 2 bases to trimming and J lost 11 bases; unmatched junction nucleotides: 14. The germline CDR1 and CDR2 sequences are MNHNS and SASEGT. The CDR3 extends over 16 amino acids. The DNA for the CDR3 is TGTGCCAGCAGTGAATATTGGAGGACAGGGCCCCAGGCCCAGCATTTT. Translation gives CASSEYWRTGPQAQHF.

The chain couples TRBV7-3 to TRBJ2-3; 7 positions agree with TRBD1. The V gene end was trimmed by 6 bases and the J gene end by 2 bases; junction bases not matched to a gene: 11. The CDR3 totals 16 residues. The germline gives CDR1 SGHTA, CDR2 FQGTGA. The CDR3 protein is CASRQDRQVSTDTQYF. Written as DNA, the CDR3 is TGTGCCAGCAGACAGGACAGGCAGGTTTCCACAGATACGCAGTATTTT.

The chain has TRBV29-1 and TRBJ1-1; D remains ambiguous. V lost 2 bases and J lost 3, with 7 bases in between. Per the germline V gene, CDR1 is SQVTM and CDR2 is ANQGSEA. CDR3 size: 12 residues. The CDR3: CSVERWDTEAFF. The CDR3, as DNA: TGCAGCGTTGAAAGATGGGACACTGAAGCTTTCTTT.

This clonotype has ten or more counts. V and J are TRBV10-3 and TRBJ2-2; 9 positions agree with TRBD2. CDR3 length equals 14 residues. V lost 4 bases and J lost 5; bases outside the gene matches: 2. The germline CDR1 and CDR2 sequences are ENHRY and SYGVKD. The CDR3 nucleotides are TGTGCCATCAGTGGACTAGCGGAGACCGGGGAGCTGTTTTTT. Translated, it gives CAISGLAETGELFF.

This clonotype showed up many times. The chain links TRBV12-3 or TRBV12-4 to TRBJ2-7, with a weak D call TRBD1 (6 bases). This CDR3 region has 13 residues. V lost 6 bases and J lost 2, with 11 bases in between. This chain's CDR3 is CASRTTGTYEQYF. For the CDR3, the DNA is TGTGCCAGCAGAACTACAGGGACCTACGAGCAGTACTTC.

This clonotype has ten or more counts. One junction end does not reproduce the germline sequence, and a read error may be involved. This chain connects TRBV7-7 to TRBJ2-1; no reliable D call. Germline V gives CDR1 SSHAT, CDR2 FNYEAQ (reference sequence). This CDR3 has 15 residues. CDR3 DNA sequence: TGTGCTAGCAGCTTAGGAGACTTGTCGGTTTATGAGCAGTTCTTC. It codes for CASSLGDLSVYEQFF.

This clonotype has a count of ten or more. The chain employs TRBV20-1 and TRBJ1-1, with D possibly matching TRBD1 (5 bases). Trimming shortened V by 4 bases and J by 4 bases, and 16 bases separated the two germline ends. Germline V gives CDR1 DFQATT, CDR2 SNEGSKA (reference sequence). The CDR3 loop spans 14 amino acids. CDR3 in DNA: TGCAGTGCTACGAGGGGCGGACGGACCACTGAAGCTTTCTTT. Residues: CSATRGGRTTEAFF.

This clonotype was seen ten or more times. The V and J genes are TRBV20-1 and TRBJ1-2; 8 nucleotides match TRBD1. Germline V gives CDR1 DFQATT, CDR2 SNEGSKA (reference sequence). Unmatched junction bases numbered 5, after V lost 5 bases and J lost 3 bases. The CDR3 is 13 amino acids. This chain's CDR3 is CSARTGQDYGYTF. In DNA, the CDR3 is TGCAGTGCTCGGACAGGGCAGGACTATGGCTACACCTTC.

In its sample, this clonotype was seen many times. This chain joins TRBV6-5 and TRBJ2-5; TRBD1 is a possible D gene (5 bases). Germline values: CDR1 MNHEY, CDR2 SVGAGI. The CDR3 sequence is 12 residues long. Deletions cut 5 bases from V and 4 bases from J, with 8 bases between. Here the CDR3 reads CASSRGGETQYF. The CDR3 DNA reads TGTGCCAGCAGTAGGGGCGGAGAGACCCAGTACTTC.

This clonotype was seen ten or more times. CDR3 nucleotide sequence: TGCAGCGCCCCACATTCTATGGGGCTAATATCATCTGGGGCCAACGTCCTGACTTTC. This gives the protein CSAPHSMGLISSGANVLTF. The V and J genes are TRBV29-1 and TRBJ2-6, with a possible D match to TRBD1 (5 bases). This CDR3 has 19 amino acids. V lost 7 bases, J lost 1 base, and 26 bases lay in between. The V gene's germline CDR1 is SQVTM and CDR2 ANQGSEA.

This clonotype was seen repeatedly, ten times or more. The gene calls are TRBV6-5 and TRBJ1-6; D gene unclear. This CDR3 spans 17 amino acids. CDR1 and CDR2 from the germline V gene are MNHEY and SVGAGI. V lost 2 bases to trimming and J lost 2 bases, with 13 bases between them. This chain's CDR3 is CASSYDSLGTYNSPLHF. The CDR3 region has the DNA TGTGCCAGCAGTTACGATTCGCTGGGGACCTATAATTCACCCCTCCACTTT.

CDR3 region: CASSLTVLNTEAFF. CDR3 coding DNA: TGTGCCAGCAGCTTAACGGTCTTGAACACTGAAGCTTTCTTT. The chain combines TRBV7-6 with TRBJ1-1; D gene unclear. In germline, CDR1 is SGHVS, CDR2 FNYEAQ. The V gene lost 2 bases and the J gene lost 0 bases, with 7 bases spanning the gap. This CDR3 is built from 14 residues.

This clonotype was detected ten times or more. The chain links TRBV7-9 to TRBJ2-7; possibly TRBD2 for D (5 bases). V lost 1 base and J 6 bases, leaving 13 bases between the germline ends. CDR1 and CDR2 from the germline V gene are SEHNR and FQNEAQ (reference sequence). The CDR3 is 14 residues long. The DNA for the CDR3 is TGTGCCAGCAGCTTAGTAGCGACAAAAAGCGAGCAGTACTTC. Protein sequence: CASSLVATKSEQYF.

This clonotype was counted a few times. V is TRBV4-2 and J is TRBJ2-7, with TRBD1 matching 7 bases. CDR3 size: 16 residues. Germline-derived CDR1 and CDR2 are LGHNA and YNFKEQ. V gave up 0 bases and J gave up 4 bases; unmatched junction bases: 9. The CDR3 region has the DNA TGTGCCAGCAGCCAAGATCTGAGGGGGCCAAGGTACGAGCAGTACTTC. Translating gives CASSQDLRGPRYEQYF.

This clonotype showed up many times. This chain uses TRBV29-1 with TRBJ2-3; tentative D call: TRBD1 (6 bases). The CDR3 extends over 13 amino acids. V gave up 6 bases and J gave up 0 bases, with 10 bases separating them. The germline gives CDR1 SQVTM, CDR2 ANQGSEA. The CDR3 coding sequence is TGCAGCGTCATAAGGGGGAGCACAGATACGCAGTATTTT. Its translation: CSVIRGSTDTQYF.

This clonotype was picked up many times. The chain combines TRBV12-3 or TRBV12-4 with TRBJ2-5, with D maybe TRBD2 (5 bases). Trimming left V 0 bases short and J 4 bases short, with 15 bases between. CDR3 size: 16 residues. CDR3 sequence reads: CASSLAPPLRGETQYF. DNA of the CDR3: TGTGCCAGCAGTTTAGCGCCCCCACTACGGGGAGAGACCCAGTACTTC.

This clonotype was picked up many times. The rearrangement uses TRBV20-1 and TRBJ2-1, with D perhaps given as TRBD1 or TRBD2 (6 bases each). V lost 3 bases and J 4 bases, leaving 16 bases between the germline ends. Germline values: CDR1 DFQATT, CDR2 SNEGSKA (reference sequence). The CDR3 is made up of 15 amino acids. The CDR3 DNA is TGCAGTGCTAGGACCCTAGGAGGGACATACAATGAGCAGTTCTTC. It encodes CSARTLGGTYNEQFF.

This clonotype was found many times. This chain links TRBV11-2 with TRBJ2-3; possibly TRBD2 for D (5 bases). This CDR3 is 15 amino acids long. CDR1 is SGHAT, CDR2 FQNNGV, per germline. With 3 bases removed from V and 1 base from J, the gap between germline ends came to 11 bases. CDR3 DNA: TGTGCCAGCAGCTTGTGGCGGGCCCGCACAGATACGCAGTATTTT. Its translation is CASSLWRARTDTQYF.

The genes are TRBV20-1 and TRBJ1-1; 8 nucleotides align to TRBD1. The V and J ends lost 6 bases and 2 bases, in that order; junction bases with no gene match: 8. The CDR3 runs 14 residues. CDR1 DFQATT and CDR2 SNEGSKA come from the germline V gene (reference sequence). The CDR3 reads CSAYRGAFNTEAFF. The CDR3 bases are TGCAGTGCATACAGGGGGGCCTTTAACACTGAAGCTTTCTTT.